This section outlines one TCR beta chain sequence together with its context. Its antigen is currently not known. Per-base qualities were not stored, and no clone one base away is much larger. The data originate from a study of blood T cell repertoires in COVID-19 (dated by TCRdb to 2018 to 2021). With regard to the full study: Samples from collaborators originated in the United States, Italy and Spain and spanned both the acute and convalescent phases of COVID-19. The material from the prospective study consisted of cDNA or gDNA derived from T cells, B-cell-depleted T cells, or PBMCs. Deeply sampled blood TCRbeta repertoires from subjects exposed to, actively infected with, or recovered from COVID-19 were included in the dataset. The repertoires were released in a freely available public database intended as a resource for research on the immune response to SARS-CoV-2. Samples were obtained from the ongoing ImmuneRACE study (first 160 participants) and from over 1,000 subjects provided by 6 global collaborators. Sample metadata almost always included a de-identified subject ID, COVID-19 status, age in years and sex. HLA class I and class II types, where available, came from metadata supplied by the sample provider rather than from assay-based typing.

Results the study describes overall, beyond this receptor: How much clinical and demographic metadata was included differed by source and by participant, and the metadata was provided uncurated.

TCRbeta CDR3 regions were amplified from genomic DNA by means of the immunoSEQ Assay, a bias-controlled multiplex PCR. The original pipeline was this. Within the assay, amplification of reference gene primers was used to estimate how many nucleated cells each sample contained. To quantify the absolute abundance of each unique TCRbeta CDR3 rearrangement, sequence reads were collapsed and filtered. For each sample, productive Simpson clonality was calculated as the square root of Simpson's diversity index over productive rearrangements. The table was pulled from immuneACCESS by TCRdb, which kept in-frame rearrangements only. Such tables lose some clones; where checked, under half of the loss comes from unresolved V genes, and the rest has no known cause. V, J and clone size were drawn from that table, and D and trimming were deduced from the DNA. The sample records approximately 60,000 clones, under 95% of which are singletons. Around 2.6% of the sample lies in the top ten.

Each collaborating institution followed its own protocols to collect whole blood in K2EDTA tubes. For TCRbeta analysis, collaborators shipped samples in one of three forms: frozen whole blood, isolated PBMCs, or DNA extracted from either of those sample types. According to the germline V gene (reference sequence), CDR1 reads LNHDA and CDR2 reads SQIVND. V trim: 6 bases; J trim: 6 bases; unmatched bases: 2. Including cysteine and phenylalanine, the CDR3 has 12 amino acids. The retained sequence is limited to the CDR3, 36 bases, with the frame set at the first base. This sequence uses TRBV19 and TRBJ1-5; 7 central nucleotides agree with TRBD1. This clonotype was sampled from a man in his 70s with active COVID-19. The sequenced material came from peripheral blood. The CDR3 protein: CASSHRGQPQHF. The DNA sequence is given as TGTGCCAGTAGCCACAGGGGTCAGCCCCAGCATTTT. The reference TRBV19 and TRBJ1-5 proteins fill in what lies around the CDR3, so the full variable domain reads DGGITQSPKYLFRKEGQNVTLSCEQNLNHDAMYWYRQDPGQGLRLIYYSQIVNDFQKGDIAEGYSVSREKKESFPLTVTSAQKNPTAFYLCASSHRGQPQHFGDGTRLSIL.